What follows are 28 T cell receptor beta chains derived from one specimen sequenced in a study of blood T cell repertoires in COVID-19. Some clones are missing from TCRdb's copy, which holds only in-frame ones; the method was immunoSEQ multiplex PCR. The sample has about 240,000 clones; 84% are singletons. Sequencing used peripheral blood. The receptor source for this set is a man aged 50 to 59 with acute or convalescent COVID-19.

The CDR3 DNA reads TGTGCCAGCAGTGAGGCTAGCGCAAATTACAATGAGCAGTTCTTC. As protein: CASSEASANYNEQFF. The chain recombines TRBV6-4 with TRBJ2-1; the D gene is possibly TRBD2 (6 bases). There are 15 residues in the CDR3. Germline V gene data show CDR1 as MRHNA and CDR2 as SNTAGT. V was trimmed by 3 bases and J by 4 bases, leaving 13 bases between them.

This chain joins TRBV7-3 and TRBJ2-2; D is undetermined. This CDR3 is 13 amino acids long. Germline V gene sequence: CDR1 SGHTA, CDR2 FQGTGA. V gave up 5 bases and J gave up 3 bases, with 7 bases separating them. CDR3 protein: CASSTQDTGELFF. CDR3 coding DNA: TGTGCCAGCAGCACCCAGGACACCGGGGAGCTGTTTTTT.

This clone was seen only a few times. The V and J genes are TRBV7-9 and TRBJ1-2, with a possible D match to TRBD1 (5 bases). This CDR3 comprises 14 residues. The ends were cut back, 3 bases at V and 4 bases at J, with 12 bases in the middle. Germline V CDR1 and CDR2: SEHNR, FQNEAQ (reference sequence). CDR3 region: CASSLGQGLYGYTF. CDR3 in DNA: TGTGCCAGCAGCTTGGGGCAGGGCCTCTATGGCTACACCTTC.

The chain is built from TRBV30 and TRBJ2-1; D perhaps matches TRBD1 (6 bases). The CDR3 is 15 residues long. Trimming pared 1 base from V and 1 base from J, leaving 11 bases between. Germline values: CDR1 GTSNPN, CDR2 SVGIG (reference sequence). Written as DNA, the CDR3 is TGTGCCTGGAGTGGGACAGTTGGGTCCTACAATGAGCAGTTCTTC. Residues: CAWSGTVGSYNEQFF.

J is TRBJ2-3 and V is TRBV7-6; D is perhaps TRBD2 (6 bases). Germline values: CDR1 SGHVS, CDR2 FNYEAQ. There are 13 residues in the CDR3. V lost 5 bases, J lost 5 bases, and 11 bases lay in between. The CDR3 nucleotides are TGTGCCAGCAGCCAGGGACTGCTAGATACGCAGTATTTT. It codes for CASSQGLLDTQYF.

V gene TRBV4-1 combines with J gene TRBJ1-1; 7 bases are a match to TRBD1. The CDR3 runs 16 residues. Looked up from germline, CDR1 is MGHRA and CDR2 is YSYEKL. V trimming: 5 bases; J trimming: 5 bases; junction bases outside the gene matches: 14. CDR3 DNA: TGCGCCAGCAGCTATCGACCAAAGACAGGGCGAACTGAAGCTTTCTTT. It is translated as CASSYRPKTGRTEAFF.

The rearrangement links TRBV10-2 to TRBJ1-6, with 7 bases fitting TRBD1. The CDR3 covers 18 residues. Germline V gives CDR1 WSHSY, CDR2 SAAADI. The V segment lost 0 bases and the J segment 2 bases; nucleotides outside the gene matches: 7. The CDR3 DNA is TGCGCCAGCAGTGAGTCCACAGGGGATTATACCTATAATTCACCCCTCCACTTT. Translating gives CASSESTGDYTYNSPLHF.

The rearrangement uses TRBV18 and TRBJ2-1; TRBD2 might be the D (5 bases). CDR3 length: 15 residues. Between the trimmed V and J ends, which lost 3 bases and 1 base, there was a span of 10 bases. Germline V gene data show CDR1 as KGHSH and CDR2 as LQKENI. The CDR3 spells CASSPGLASYNEQFF. The DNA for the CDR3 is TGTGCCAGCTCACCTGGACTGGCGTCCTACAATGAGCAGTTCTTC.

This clone appeared a single time. The chain combines TRBV12-5 with TRBJ2-7; D unresolved. Trimming stripped 6 bases from V and 6 bases from J, with 12 bases between. CDR1 is LGHNT, CDR2 FRNRAP, per germline. The CDR3 contains 12 residues. This CDR3 is CASGLVSTEQYF. In DNA form, the CDR3 reads TGTGCTAGTGGATTAGTGTCAACCGAGCAGTACTTC.

This sequence joins TRBV6-6 and TRBJ1-2, with D perhaps TRBD1 (6 bases). The CDR3 is 14 residues long. The germline gives CDR1 MNHNY, CDR2 SVGAGI (reference sequence). Deletions cut 5 bases from V and 4 bases from J, with 14 bases between. CDR3 sequence (DNA): TGTGCCAGCAGTCACGCGGACAGAGCCTATGGCTACACCTTC. Its protein is CASSHADRAYGYTF.

In its sample, this clone was seen many times. The chain is built from TRBV27 and TRBJ1-2, with a weak D call TRBD1 (5 bases). Germline loops: CDR1 MNHEY, CDR2 SMNVEV (reference sequence). V lost 5 bases, J lost 4 bases, and 11 bases lay in between. The CDR3 covers 13 residues. CDR3 nucleotides: TGTGCCAGCAGTCCGCGGGGGAGCTATGGCTACACCTTC. It yields the protein CASSPRGSYGYTF.

V and J are TRBV16 and TRBJ1-2; maybe TRBD1 (6 bases). V was shortened by 0 bases and J by 5 bases, with 16 bases between the two germline ends. The CDR3 length is 16 residues. Germline-derived CDR1 and CDR2 are KGHSY and FQNENV. The CDR3 here is CASSQSQSGTRYGYTF. Here the CDR3 DNA reads TGTGCCAGCAGCCAATCTCAATCCGGGACAAGATATGGCTACACCTTC.

This clone occurred once. J is TRBJ1-5 and V is TRBV5-5; 8 nucleotides align to TRBD1. Looked up from germline, CDR1 is SGHKS and CDR2 is YYEKEE (reference sequence). The CDR3 covers 15 residues. The V segment lost 5 bases and the J segment 6 bases; nucleotides outside the gene matches: 10. CDR3 protein: CASSLFPGQGQPQHF. CDR3 DNA: TGTGCCAGCAGTTTGTTCCCCGGACAGGGTCAGCCCCAGCATTTT.

V gene TRBV7-3 combines with J gene TRBJ2-2; 7 bases align to TRBD2. This CDR3 spans 16 amino acids. Per the germline V gene, CDR1 is SGHTA and CDR2 is FQGTGA. V lost 0 bases to trimming and J lost 5 bases; unmatched junction nucleotides: 6. CDR3 protein: CASSLTLGRETGELFF. The CDR3, as DNA: TGTGCCAGCAGCTTAACGTTAGGGAGGGAAACCGGGGAGCTGTTTTTT. Full variable domain (missing parts from reference TRBV7-3 and TRBJ2-2): GAGVSQTPSNKVTEKGKYVELRCDPISGHTALYWYRQSLGQGPEFLIYFQGTGAADDSGLPNDRFFAVRPEGSVSTLKIQRTERGDSAVYLCASSLTLGRETGELFFGEGSRLTVL.

The V gene is TRBV19, the J gene TRBJ2-1; 8 bases are shared with TRBD1. The CDR3 totals 15 residues. Germline V gene data show CDR1 as LNHDA and CDR2 as SQIVND (reference sequence). J gave up 0 bases and V 7 bases, and 5 bases lay outside the gene matches. The CDR3 DNA sequence: TGTGCCAGTACCACAGGGGGAAGCTCCTACAATGAGCAGTTCTTC. Residues: CASTTGGSSYNEQFF.

V is TRBV6-2 or TRBV6-3 and J is TRBJ2-7; 7 bases are a match to TRBD2. The germline V gene has CDR1 MNHEY and CDR2 SVGEGT. V lost 5 bases, J lost 0 bases, and 7 bases stayed unmatched. This CDR3 is 15 amino acids long. This chain's CDR3 is CASSRAGSSSYEQYF. The CDR3, as DNA: TGTGCCAGCAGTAGAGCGGGATCCAGCTCCTACGAGCAGTACTTC.

V usage is TRBV30 and J usage is TRBJ1-2; no firm D call. The CDR3 is 13 residues long. The germline gives CDR1 GTSNPN, CDR2 SVGIG (reference sequence). Trimming took off 1 base at V and 4 bases at J, with 10 bases between the two ends. The CDR3 DNA reads TGTGCCTGGAGTGCTGAGCAGGTCTATGGCTACACCTTC. It specifies CAWSAEQVYGYTF.

This rearrangement joins TRBV11-3 to TRBJ2-5; 7 nucleotides match TRBD1. Germline CDR1 reads SGHNT; CDR2 reads YENEEA. With V trimmed by 1 base and J by 4 bases, 6 bases remained unmatched. This CDR3 spans 15 amino acids. In DNA, the CDR3 is TGTGCCAGCAGCTTAGTTGCAGGGGGTGGAGAGACCCAGTACTTC. This codes for CASSLVAGGGETQYF.

The CDR3 bases are TGCGCCAGCAGCCAAGGGAACAGGGGGCCGTCAGAGCCCCAGCATTTT. It codes for CASSQGNRGPSEPQHF. The chain recombines TRBV4-1 with TRBJ1-5; 9 nucleotides match TRBD1. Germline V gene data show CDR1 as MGHRA and CDR2 as YSYEKL. The CDR3 contains 16 residues. J gave up 8 bases and V 1 base, and 9 bases lay outside the gene matches.

This chain connects TRBV19 to TRBJ1-2, with TRBD1 matching over 7 bases. Trimming removed 0 bases from V and 7 bases from J; junction bases left unmatched: 5. CDR3 length: 14 amino acids. From germline, CDR1 is LNHDA and CDR2 SQIVND (reference sequence). CDR3 amino acids: CASSIDPDRVGYTF. CDR3 nucleotides: TGTGCCAGTAGTATAGATCCCGACAGGGTTGGCTACACCTTC.

This clone was counted only a few times. Different DNA sequences within this sample yield the same CDR3. The chain couples TRBV5-1 to TRBJ2-2; D perhaps matches TRBD1 (5 bases). The germline gives CDR1 SGHRS, CDR2 YFSETQ. CDR3 length: 15 amino acids. The ends were cut back, 1 base at V and 0 bases at J, with 7 bases in the middle. The CDR3 region is CASSLQGANTGELFF. CDR3 coding DNA: TGCGCCAGCAGCTTGCAAGGGGCGAACACCGGGGAGCTGTTTTTT.

The chain is built from TRBV6-5 and TRBJ1-1; 10 positions agree with TRBD1. Germline V gene sequence: CDR1 MNHEY, CDR2 SVGAGI. The ends lost 4 bases at V and 4 bases at J; junction bases unmatched: 6. This CDR3 spans 15 amino acids. This CDR3 is CASSSDRGGSTEAFF. The CDR3 coding sequence is TGTGCCAGCAGTTCGGACAGGGGGGGAAGCACTGAAGCTTTCTTT.

This clone appeared a single time. This sequence joins TRBV9 and TRBJ2-3; TRBD2 agrees at 7 bases. CDR1 is SGDLS, CDR2 YYNGEE, per germline. The CDR3 loop spans 14 amino acids. The junction had 4 bases not matched to a gene; V was cut back by 2 bases and J by 4 bases. CDR3 in amino acids: CASSVSGIPDTQYF. CDR3 sequence (DNA): TGTGCCAGCAGCGTCAGCGGGATTCCAGATACGCAGTATTTT.

The chain recombines TRBV6-1 with TRBJ2-7; D is possibly TRBD2 (5 bases). The V end was cut by 2 bases, the J end by 9 bases, with 20 bases between. This CDR3 comprises 15 residues. CDR1 and CDR2 from the germline V gene are MNHNS and SASEGT. CDR3 nucleotide sequence: TGTGCCAGCAGTGAAACGGTAGCGTCCCTACGTGGGCAGTACTTC. Translated, it gives CASSETVASLRGQYF.

The J gene is TRBJ2-5, the V gene TRBV4-1; D perhaps matches TRBD1 (5 bases). Trimming pared 0 bases from V and 4 bases from J, leaving 12 bases between. Per the germline V gene, CDR1 is MGHRA and CDR2 is YSYEKL. The CDR3 extends over 15 amino acids. CDR3 in amino acids: CASSQDPQARETQYF. Here the CDR3 DNA reads TGCGCCAGCAGCCAAGATCCACAGGCGAGAGAGACCCAGTACTTC.

In DNA form, the CDR3 reads TGTGCCAGCAGGCGAACAATACAGGGGGCGGTTGAAAAACTGTTTTTT. This sequence encodes CASRRTIQGAVEKLFF. This chain links TRBV5-6 with TRBJ1-4; 9 bases are shared with TRBD1. The CDR3 extends over 16 amino acids. Germline CDR1 reads SGHDT; CDR2 reads YYEEEE. V gave up 5 bases and J gave up 7 bases; unmatched junction bases: 12.

J is TRBJ2-7 and V is TRBV6-1; a weak D match, TRBD2 (5 bases). V was cut by 2 bases and J by 6 bases, with 14 bases left in between. Germline values: CDR1 MNHNS, CDR2 SASEGT. This CDR3 has 14 residues. CDR3 bases: TGTGCCAGCAGTGAATACAGCGGTTTGGGCGAGCAGTACTTC. It specifies CASSEYSGLGEQYF.

The gene calls are TRBV6-5 and TRBJ1-2; 7 nucleotides align to TRBD1. Trimming at V came to 3 bases and at J to 4 bases, leaving 11 bases not matched to a gene. CDR1 is MNHEY, CDR2 SVGAGI, per germline. CDR3 size: 16 residues. The CDR3 here is CASSYLQWTGGYGYTF. CDR3 DNA sequence: TGTGCCAGCAGTTATCTCCAATGGACAGGTGGCTATGGCTACACCTTC.